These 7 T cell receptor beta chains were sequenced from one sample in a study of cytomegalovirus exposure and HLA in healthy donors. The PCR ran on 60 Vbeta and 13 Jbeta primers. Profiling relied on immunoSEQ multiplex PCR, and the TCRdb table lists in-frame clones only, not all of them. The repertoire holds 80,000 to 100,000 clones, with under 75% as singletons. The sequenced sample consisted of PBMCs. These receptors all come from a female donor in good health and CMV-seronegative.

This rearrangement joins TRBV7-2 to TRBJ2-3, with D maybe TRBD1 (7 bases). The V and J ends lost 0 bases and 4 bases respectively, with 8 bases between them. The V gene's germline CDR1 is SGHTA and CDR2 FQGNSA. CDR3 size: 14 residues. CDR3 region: CASSLARGADTQYF. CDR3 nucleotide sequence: TGTGCCAGCAGCTTAGCCAGGGGGGCAGATACGCAGTATTTT.

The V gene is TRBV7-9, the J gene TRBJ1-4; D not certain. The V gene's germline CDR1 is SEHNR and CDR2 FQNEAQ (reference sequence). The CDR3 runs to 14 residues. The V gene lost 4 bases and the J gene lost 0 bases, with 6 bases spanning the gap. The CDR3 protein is CASSSFTTNEKLFF. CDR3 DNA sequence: TGTGCCAGCAGCTCGTTTACAACTAATGAAAAACTGTTTTTT.

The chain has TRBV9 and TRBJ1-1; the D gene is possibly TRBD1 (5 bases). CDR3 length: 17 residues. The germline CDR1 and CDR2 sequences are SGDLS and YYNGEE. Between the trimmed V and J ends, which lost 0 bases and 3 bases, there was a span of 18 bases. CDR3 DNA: TGTGCCAGCAGCGTAGAATCGGGGGGACTCCCTTACACTGAAGCTTTCTTT. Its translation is CASSVESGGLPYTEAFF.

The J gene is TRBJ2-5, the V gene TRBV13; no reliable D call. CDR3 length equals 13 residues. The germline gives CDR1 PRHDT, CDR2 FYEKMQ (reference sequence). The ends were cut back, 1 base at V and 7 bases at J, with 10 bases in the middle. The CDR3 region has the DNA TGTGCCAGCAGCTTAGCCAGCCTAGGGACCCAGTACTTC. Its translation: CASSLASLGTQYF. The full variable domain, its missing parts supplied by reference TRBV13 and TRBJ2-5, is AAGVIQSPRHLIKEKRETATLKCYPIPRHDTVYWYQQGPGQDPQFLISFYEKMQSDKGSIPDRFSAQQFSDYHSELNMSSLELGDSALYFCASSLASLGTQYFGPGTRLLVL.

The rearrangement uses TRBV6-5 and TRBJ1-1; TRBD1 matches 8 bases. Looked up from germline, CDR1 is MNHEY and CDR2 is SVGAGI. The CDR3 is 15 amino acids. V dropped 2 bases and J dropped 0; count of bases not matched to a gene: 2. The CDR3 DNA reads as TGTGCCAGCAGTTACAACAGGGGGGTGAACACTGAAGCTTTCTTT. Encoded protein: CASSYNRGVNTEAFF.

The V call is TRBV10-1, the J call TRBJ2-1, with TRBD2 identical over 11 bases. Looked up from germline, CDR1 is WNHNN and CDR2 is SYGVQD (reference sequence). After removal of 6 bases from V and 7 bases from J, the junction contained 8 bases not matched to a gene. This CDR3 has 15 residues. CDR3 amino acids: CASSSGTSGLNEQFF. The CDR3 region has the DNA TGCGCCAGCAGCTCCGGGACTAGCGGCCTAAATGAGCAGTTCTTC.

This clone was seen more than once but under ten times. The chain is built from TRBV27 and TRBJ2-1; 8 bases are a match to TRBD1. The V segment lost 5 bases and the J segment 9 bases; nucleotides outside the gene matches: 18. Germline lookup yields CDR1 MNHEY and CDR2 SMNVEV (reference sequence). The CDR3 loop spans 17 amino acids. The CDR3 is CASSPVISQGALGEQFF. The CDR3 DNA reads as TGTGCCAGCAGTCCAGTAATATCCCAGGGGGCGCTAGGTGAGCAGTTCTTC.